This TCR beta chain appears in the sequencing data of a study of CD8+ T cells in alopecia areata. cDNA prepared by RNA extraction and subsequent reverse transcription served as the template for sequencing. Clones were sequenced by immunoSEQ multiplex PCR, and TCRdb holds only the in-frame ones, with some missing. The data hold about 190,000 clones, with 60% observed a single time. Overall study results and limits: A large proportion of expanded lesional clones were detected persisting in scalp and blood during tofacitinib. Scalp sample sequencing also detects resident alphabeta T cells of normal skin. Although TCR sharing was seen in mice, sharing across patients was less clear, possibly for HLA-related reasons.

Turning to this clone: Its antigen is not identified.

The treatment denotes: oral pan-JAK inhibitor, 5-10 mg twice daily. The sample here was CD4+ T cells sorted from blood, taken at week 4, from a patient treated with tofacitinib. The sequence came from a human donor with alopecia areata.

As DNA, the CDR3 is TGTGCCAGCACTTCGACGTCCCGGAACAATGAGCAGTTCTTC. It yields the protein CASTSTSRNNEQFF. The chain employs TRBV2 and TRBJ2-1, with D uncertain. The CDR3 length is 14 residues. Trimming stripped 7 bases from V and 5 bases from J, with 15 bases between. CDR1 SNHLY and CDR2 FYNNEI come from the germline V gene.